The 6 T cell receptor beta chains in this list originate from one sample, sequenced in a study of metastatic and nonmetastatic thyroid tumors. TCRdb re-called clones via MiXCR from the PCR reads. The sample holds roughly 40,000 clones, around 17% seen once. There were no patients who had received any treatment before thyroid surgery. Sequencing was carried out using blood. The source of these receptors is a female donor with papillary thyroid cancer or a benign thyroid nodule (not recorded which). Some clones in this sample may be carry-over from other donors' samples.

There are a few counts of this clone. The CDR3 spells CASSVGHFGNTIYF. CDR3 coding DNA: TGTGCCAGCAGTGTGGGACACTTTGGAAACACCATATATTTT. This chain connects TRBV6-1 to TRBJ1-3; tentative D call: TRBD1 (6 bases). V dropped 4 bases and J dropped 3 bases, with 10 bases sitting between them. CDR1 and CDR2 (germline): MNHNS, SASEGT. The CDR3 is made up of 14 amino acids.

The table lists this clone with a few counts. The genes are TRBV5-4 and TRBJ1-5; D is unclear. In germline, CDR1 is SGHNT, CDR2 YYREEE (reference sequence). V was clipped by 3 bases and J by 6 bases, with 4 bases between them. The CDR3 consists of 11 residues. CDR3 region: CASSWCQPQHF. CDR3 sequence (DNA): TGTGCCAGCAGCTGGTGTCAGCCCCAGCATTTT.

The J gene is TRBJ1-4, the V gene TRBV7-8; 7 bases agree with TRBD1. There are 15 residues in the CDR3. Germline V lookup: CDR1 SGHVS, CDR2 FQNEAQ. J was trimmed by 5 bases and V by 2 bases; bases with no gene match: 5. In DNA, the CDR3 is TGTGCCAGCAGCTTATACTCAGGGGGAAATGAAAAACTGTTTTTT. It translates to CASSLYSGGNEKLFF.

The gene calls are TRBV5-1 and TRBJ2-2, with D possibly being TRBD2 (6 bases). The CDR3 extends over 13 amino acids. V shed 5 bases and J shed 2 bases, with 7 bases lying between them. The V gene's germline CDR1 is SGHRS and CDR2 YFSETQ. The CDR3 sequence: CASRLANTGELFF. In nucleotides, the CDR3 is TGCGCCAGCAGACTAGCCAACACCGGGGAGCTGTTTTTT.

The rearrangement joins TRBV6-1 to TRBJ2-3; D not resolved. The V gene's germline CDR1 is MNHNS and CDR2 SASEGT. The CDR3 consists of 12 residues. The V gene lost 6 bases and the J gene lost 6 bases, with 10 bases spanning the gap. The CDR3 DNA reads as TGTGCCAGCAGCGTTTATTTGGATACGCAGTATTTT. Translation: CASSVYLDTQYF.

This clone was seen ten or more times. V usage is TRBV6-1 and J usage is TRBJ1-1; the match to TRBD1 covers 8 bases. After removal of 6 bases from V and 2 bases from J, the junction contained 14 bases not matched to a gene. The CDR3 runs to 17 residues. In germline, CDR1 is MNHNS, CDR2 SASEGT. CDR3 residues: CASSRAPGGAGNTEAFF. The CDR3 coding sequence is TGTGCCAGCAGCCGAGCCCCAGGGGGCGCAGGCAACACTGAAGCTTTCTTT.